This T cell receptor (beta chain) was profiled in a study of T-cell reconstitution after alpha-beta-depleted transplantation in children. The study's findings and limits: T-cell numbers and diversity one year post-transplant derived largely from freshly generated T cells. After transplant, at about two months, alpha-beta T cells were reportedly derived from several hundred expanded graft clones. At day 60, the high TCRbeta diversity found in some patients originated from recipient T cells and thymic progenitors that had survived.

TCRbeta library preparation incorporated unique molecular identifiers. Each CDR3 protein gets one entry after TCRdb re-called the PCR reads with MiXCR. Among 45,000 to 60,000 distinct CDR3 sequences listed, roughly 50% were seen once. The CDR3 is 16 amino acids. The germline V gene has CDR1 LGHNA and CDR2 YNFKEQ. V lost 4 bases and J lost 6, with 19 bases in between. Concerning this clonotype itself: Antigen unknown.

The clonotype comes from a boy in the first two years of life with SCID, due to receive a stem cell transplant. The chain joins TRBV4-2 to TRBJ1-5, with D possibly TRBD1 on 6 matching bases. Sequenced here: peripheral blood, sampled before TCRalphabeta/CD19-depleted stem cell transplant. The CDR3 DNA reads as TGTGCCAGCAGCCTGACCTCCGGGGCCAGGGGTCAGCCCCAGCATTTT. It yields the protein CASSLTSGARGQPQHF.